Below are 20 T cell receptor beta chains sequenced from a single sample in a study of response to subunit inactivated influenza vaccine. One entry per CDR3 protein results from TCRdb running MiXCR on the RT-PCR reads. The sample carries approximately 490,000 distinct CDR3 sequences, approximately 7.3% recorded once. The starting material was PBMCs from blood, obtained less than 25 months after vaccination. The receptors stem from a man aged 50 to 75 who received an inactivated influenza vaccine.

This clonotype was seen many times. The CDR3 loop is CASSLGTGIKTQYF. In DNA form, the CDR3 reads TGTGCCAGCAGTTTGGGGACAGGGATCAAGACCCAGTACTTC. The chain couples TRBV12-3 or TRBV12-4 to TRBJ2-5, with 9 nucleotides matching TRBD1. The CDR3 is 14 residues long. Unmatched junction bases numbered 5, after V lost 3 bases and J lost 6 bases.

This clonotype was found a few times. The chain joins TRBV7-3 to TRBJ2-3; tentatively, D is TRBD1 or TRBD2 (6 bases each). The CDR3 is 15 residues long. Germline V gene data show CDR1 as SGHTA and CDR2 as FQGTGA. Trimming took 2 bases from V and 4 from J, leaving 13 bases between them. The CDR3 is CASSLSGGQADTQYF. The CDR3 nucleotides are TGTGCCAGCAGCTTATCCGGGGGCCAAGCAGATACGCAGTATTTT.

The rearrangement links TRBV27 to TRBJ2-7, with 8 bases that match TRBD1. Germline V gives CDR1 MNHEY, CDR2 SMNVEV (reference sequence). V was pared by 6 bases and J by 1 base, with 14 bases of the junction left unmatched. CDR3 length: 17 residues. CDR3 in DNA: TGTGCCAGCAGCAGGGGGCTAGGGGGCTCTGGGTCCTACGAGCAGTACTTC. This codes for CASSRGLGGSGSYEQYF.

The sample holds a few counts of this clonotype. This rearrangement joins TRBV7-2 to TRBJ2-6; weak D call: TRBD1 (6 bases). Germline CDR1 and CDR2: SGHTA and FQGNSA. Trimming pared 2 bases from V and 4 bases from J, leaving 9 bases between. This CDR3 has 15 amino acids. Here the CDR3 DNA reads TGTGCCAGCAGCTTACAGGGGAGAGGGGCCAACGTCCTGACTTTC. Translation: CASSLQGRGANVLTF.

The gene calls are TRBV9 and TRBJ1-2; no firm D call. The CDR3 has 14 residues. In germline, CDR1 is SGDLS, CDR2 YYNGEE. V was shortened by 3 bases and J by 8 bases, with 17 bases between the two germline ends. This chain's CDR3 is CASSARGHPWGYTF. For the CDR3, the DNA is TGTGCCAGCAGCGCCCGCGGGCACCCCTGGGGCTACACCTTC.

V is TRBV27 and J is TRBJ1-6, with a possible D match to TRBD1 (5 bases). CDR1 MNHEY and CDR2 SMNVEV come from the germline V gene (reference sequence). The CDR3 loop spans 15 amino acids. V lost 0 bases, J lost 7 bases, and 10 bases lay in between. For the CDR3, the DNA is TGTGCCAGCAGTTTATCACAGGAGGTAAATTCACCCCTCCACTTT. Its translation is CASSLSQEVNSPLHF.

This clonotype was seen more than once but under ten times. The J gene is TRBJ1-1, the V gene TRBV24-1; weak D call: TRBD1 (5 bases). With 10 bases removed from V and 5 bases from J, the gap between germline ends came to 13 bases. There are 12 residues in the CDR3. Germline CDR1 reads KGHDR; CDR2 reads SFDVKD. DNA for the CDR3: TGTGCCACGAGCCAGGGAAGGACTGAAGCTTTCTTT. It translates to CATSQGRTEAFF.

CDR3 sequence (DNA): TGTGCCAGCAGCTTTGACAGCTATAATTCACCCCTCCACTTT. Translating gives CASSFDSYNSPLHF. The V and J genes are TRBV7-9 and TRBJ1-6; D perhaps matches TRBD1 (5 bases). The CDR3 sequence is 14 residues long. V shed 3 bases and J shed 3 bases, with 6 bases lying between them. CDR1 is SEHNR, CDR2 FQNEAQ, per germline (reference sequence).

The gene calls are TRBV6-2 or TRBV6-3 and TRBJ2-3; D call uncertain. Looked up from germline, CDR1 is MNHEY and CDR2 is SVGEGT. The CDR3 extends over 14 amino acids. V dropped 0 bases and J dropped 3 bases, with 7 bases sitting between them. CDR3 bases: TGTGCCAGCAGTTACTCGAGCAGGACAGATACGCAGTATTTT. Encoded protein: CASSYSSRTDTQYF.

The rearrangement links TRBV7-2 to TRBJ2-7; D gene unclear. CDR1 SGHTA and CDR2 FQGNSA come from the germline V gene. The length of the CDR3 is 13 residues. V dropped 5 bases and J dropped 5 bases, with 13 bases sitting between them. As DNA, the CDR3 is TGTGCCAGCAGCCCCACCAGGTCCCACGAGCAGTACTTC. The encoded protein is CASSPTRSHEQYF.

This clonotype has a handful of counts. The chain is built from TRBV28 and TRBJ2-5; no firm D call. The CDR3 spans 11 residues. CDR1 is MDHEN, CDR2 SYDVKM, per germline. Trimming cost V 6 bases and J 7 bases, with 9 bases left between them. The CDR3 reads CASSIMGTQYF. For the CDR3, the DNA is TGTGCCAGCAGCATTATGGGGACCCAGTACTTC. Looking up the rest from reference TRBV28 and TRBJ2-5 gives the full variable domain: DVKVTQSSRYLVKRTGEKVFLECVQDMDHENMFWYRQDPGLGLRLIYFSYDVKMKEKGDIPEGYSVSREKKERFSLILESASTNQTSMYLCASSIMGTQYFGPGTRLLVL.

This clonotype showed up many times. The chain joins TRBV3-1 to TRBJ2-7, with D maybe TRBD1 (6 bases). Trimming removed 5 bases from V and 1 base from J, with 12 bases in between. Germline-derived CDR1 and CDR2 are LGHDT and YNNKEL (reference sequence). The CDR3 sequence is 14 residues long. CDR3 bases: TGTGCCAGCAGCGAACAGGGAAAGTCCTACGAGCAGTACTTC. Its protein product is CASSEQGKSYEQYF.

The rearrangement links TRBV6-5 to TRBJ1-4, with no clear D. CDR3 length: 14 residues. The V end was cut by 0 bases, the J end by 4 bases, with 6 bases between. Germline-derived CDR1 and CDR2 are MNHEY and SVGAGI. The CDR3 reads CASSYSHLNEKLFF. The CDR3 DNA is TGTGCCAGCAGTTACTCCCACCTTAATGAAAAACTGTTTTTT.

This clonotype was observed at least ten times. The CDR3 loop is CASSLIVGGEEKLFF. CDR3 coding DNA: TGCGCCAGCAGCCTGATCGTTGGTGGTGAAGAAAAACTGTTTTTT. V usage is TRBV4-1 and J usage is TRBJ1-4; D uncertain. The CDR3 loop spans 15 amino acids. CDR1 and CDR2 from the germline V gene are MGHRA and YSYEKL. The V end lost 4 bases, the J end lost 8 bases, and 17 bases lay between the germline ends.

This clonotype has at least ten counts. The chain has TRBV5-1 and TRBJ2-2; a weak D match, TRBD2 (6 bases). V lost 1 base and J lost 7, with 14 bases in between. The CDR3 length is 15 residues. Germline assignment: CDR1 SGHRS and CDR2 YFSETQ. CDR3 nucleotides: TGCGCCAGCAGCTTGTTCTTCGGCGGGGACGGGGAGCTGTTTTTT. Its protein product is CASSLFFGGDGELFF.

The V call is TRBV12-3 or TRBV12-4, the J call TRBJ2-3; TRBD2 matches 14 bases. The V segment lost 4 bases and the J segment 2 bases; nucleotides outside the gene matches: 5. This CDR3 contains 17 residues. This CDR3 reads CASSSGLAGGLTDTQYF. The CDR3 nucleotides read TGTGCCAGCAGTTCAGGACTAGCGGGGGGCCTCACAGATACGCAGTATTTT.

This clonotype was found a few times. V and J are TRBV5-1 and TRBJ2-2; 7 bases match TRBD2. The CDR3 is 16 residues long. CDR1 is SGHRS and CDR2 is YFSETQ in the germline V gene. V shed 3 bases, J shed 2 bases, and the junction held 7 bases outside the gene matches. CDR3 bases: TGCGCCAGCAGCTGGGAGGGACTCGGAAACACCGGGGAGCTGTTTTTT. Amino acid sequence: CASSWEGLGNTGELFF.

This clonotype was counted at least ten times. This chain connects TRBV12-3 or TRBV12-4 to TRBJ1-4; maybe TRBD1 (5 bases). V dropped 5 bases and J dropped 7 bases, with 8 bases sitting between them. CDR3 size: 12 residues. CDR3 coding DNA: TGTGCCAGCAGTAGGGGCGGTGAAAAACTGTTTTTT. As protein: CASSRGGEKLFF.

This clonotype was seen ten or more times. The chain couples TRBV20-1 to TRBJ1-5, with a possible D match to TRBD1 (5 bases). The V gene's germline CDR1 is DFQATT and CDR2 SNEGSKA (reference sequence). The CDR3 covers 17 residues. The V and J ends lost 0 bases and 1 base respectively, with 16 bases between them. DNA for the CDR3: TGCAGTGCTAGAGATAGACAGCTCACCCAAAGCAATCAGCCCCAGCATTTT. It specifies CSARDRQLTQSNQPQHF.

This chain links TRBV6-2 or TRBV6-3 with TRBJ2-3, with 8 bases matching TRBD1. CDR3 length equals 13 residues. Per germline, CDR1 MNHEY and CDR2 SVGEGT. J lost 8 bases, V lost 6 bases, and 7 bases had no gene match. The chain's CDR3 is CASRDRARVTQYF. CDR3 bases: TGTGCCAGCAGGGACAGGGCCCGCGTTACGCAGTATTTT.